One and the same sample provided the 27 T cell receptor beta chains below, sequenced in a study of blood T cell repertoires in COVID-19. TCRdb's table, derived via immunoSEQ multiplex PCR, lists solely in-frame clones and lacks some. Altogether 250,000 to 300,000 clones are present, 81% being singletons, with the ten largest covering less than 3%. The sequenced sample consisted of peripheral blood. The receptors here all came from a woman aged 55-69 years with active or convalescent COVID-19.

The chain joins TRBV29-1 to TRBJ2-3; 9 bases map to TRBD1. Germline V gene lookup returns CDR1 SQVTM and CDR2 ANQGSEA. J gave up 7 bases and V 4 bases, and 6 bases lay outside the gene matches. The CDR3 extends over 13 amino acids. The CDR3 nucleotides read TGCAGCGTTGCCCGACAGGGGGGAAATACGCAGTATTTT. This encodes CSVARQGGNTQYF.

In this sample, this clone turned up once. The chain uses TRBV19 and TRBJ2-5, with D maybe TRBD1 (6 bases). CDR1 and CDR2 (germline): LNHDA, SQIVND (reference sequence). This CDR3 spans 15 amino acids. The V gene lost 2 bases and the J gene lost 3 bases, with 13 bases spanning the gap. The CDR3 here is CASSISGRGEETQYF. In nucleotides, the CDR3 is TGTGCCAGTAGTATATCGGGCAGGGGTGAAGAGACCCAGTACTTC.

The chain combines TRBV25-1 with TRBJ1-2, with 8 bases aligning to TRBD1. The CDR3 extends over 14 amino acids. V was pared by 7 bases and J by 1 base, with 5 bases of the junction left unmatched. Germline V gene sequence: CDR1 MGHDK, CDR2 SYGVNS. The CDR3 loop is CASTPGQDNYGYTF. Here the CDR3 DNA reads TGTGCCAGCACTCCGGGACAGGATAACTATGGCTACACCTTC.

The chain recombines TRBV7-8 with TRBJ2-2; 11 nucleotides match TRBD2. This CDR3 has 15 residues. J lost 7 bases, V lost 5 bases, and 6 bases had no gene match. Germline CDR1 SGHVS, CDR2 FQNEAQ. The CDR3: CASSLLAGAGGELFF. The CDR3 nucleotides read TGTGCCAGCAGCCTACTAGCGGGGGCAGGCGGGGAGCTGTTTTTT.

V is TRBV19 and J is TRBJ2-7, with D perhaps TRBD1 (6 bases). CDR1 is LNHDA, CDR2 SQIVND, per germline (reference sequence). The CDR3 contains 13 residues. V lost 3 bases to trimming and J lost 3 bases, with 9 bases between them. The CDR3 DNA is TGTGCCAGTAGTATCAGGGGCCACTACGAGCAGTACTTC. It encodes CASSIRGHYEQYF.

This chain connects TRBV6-5 to TRBJ1-5; TRBD1 matches 8 bases. Per the germline V gene, CDR1 is MNHEY and CDR2 is SVGAGI. The J segment lost 4 bases and the V segment lost 4 bases, leaving 9 bases of the junction unmatched. CDR3 length: 16 amino acids. CDR3 bases: TGTGCCAGCAGTTCCCAGGGGGCTAATCTAAATCAGCCCCAGCATTTT. Protein product: CASSSQGANLNQPQHF.

This chain links TRBV27 with TRBJ2-1; D call uncertain. The CDR3 contains 12 residues. Deletions cut 6 bases from V and 6 bases from J, with 9 bases between. Germline loops: CDR1 MNHEY, CDR2 SMNVEV (reference sequence). CDR3: CASSHSLNEQFF. In DNA form, the CDR3 reads TGTGCCAGCAGCCACTCACTCAATGAGCAGTTCTTC.

The chain recombines TRBV30 with TRBJ1-1, with D unclear. Germline assignment: CDR1 GTSNPN and CDR2 SVGIG (reference sequence). Trimming took off 2 bases at V and 4 bases at J, with 5 bases between the two ends. This CDR3 contains 11 residues. DNA for the CDR3: TGTGCCTGGAGTTCTCGCACTGAAGCTTTCTTT. This translates into CAWSSRTEAFF. Combining the CDR3 with reference TRBV30 and TRBJ1-1 gives the whole variable domain SQTIHQWPATLVQPVGSPLSLECTVEGTSNPNLYWYRQAAGRGLQLLFYSVGIGQISSEVPQNLSASRPQDRQFILSSKKLLLSDSGFYLCAWSSRTEAFFGQGTRLTVV.

This clone has just one count. The rearrangement joins TRBV27 to TRBJ1-6; D is undetermined. The CDR3 is made up of 12 amino acids. Germline assignment: CDR1 MNHEY and CDR2 SMNVEV (reference sequence). Trimming stripped 9 bases from V and 2 bases from J, with 5 bases between. The CDR3, as DNA: TGTGCCAGTCAGACCTATAATTCACCCCTCCACTTT. Translated, it gives CASQTYNSPLHF.

The chain joins TRBV30 to TRBJ1-2; possible D gene TRBD1, 6 bases. Deletions cut 0 bases from V and 7 bases from J, with 12 bases between. CDR3 length: 13 residues. Germline V CDR1 and CDR2: GTSNPN, SVGIG (reference sequence). CDR3 region: CAWSVTGGTGYTF. CDR3 in DNA: TGTGCCTGGAGTGTAACGGGGGGCACTGGCTACACCTTC.

The chain links TRBV2 to TRBJ2-5; 7 nucleotides agree with TRBD2. CDR3 size: 13 residues. J lost 7 bases, V lost 7 bases, and 9 bases had no gene match. Germline V CDR1 and CDR2: SNHLY, FYNNEI. The CDR3 spells CASTLGGEGTQYF. In DNA form, the CDR3 reads TGTGCCAGCACTCTGGGAGGGGAGGGGACCCAGTACTTC.

J is TRBJ2-5 and V is TRBV3-1 (or the pseudogene TRBV3-2), with D maybe TRBD1 (5 bases). Germline loops: CDR1 LGHDT, CDR2 YNNKEL (reference sequence). The germline V and J ends were trimmed by 0 bases and 1 base, with 9 bases remaining between them. The CDR3 runs 15 residues. CDR3 region: CASSQDLGLQETQYF. The DNA of the CDR3 is TGTGCCAGCAGCCAAGATTTGGGGCTCCAAGAGACCCAGTACTTC.

This clone was observed once. J is TRBJ2-1 and V is TRBV7-5; TRBD2, the table's D call, was not compared with the DNA. TRBV7-5 is a recognized pseudogene. The CDR3 is made up of 14 amino acids. DNA of the CDR3: TGTGCCAGAAGCTTTCGGCCTAGTTACAATGAGCAGTTCTTC. The encoded protein is CARSFRPSYNEQFF.

On this clone itself: The sample carries other DNA sequences with the same CDR3. V gene TRBV7-9 combines with J gene TRBJ1-5, with 8 bases matching TRBD1. Germline V gene sequence: CDR1 SEHNR, CDR2 FQNEAQ (reference sequence). This CDR3 is built from 14 residues. The V segment lost 0 bases and the J segment 6 bases; nucleotides outside the gene matches: 1. The CDR3 DNA reads TGTGCCAGCAGCTTAGCAACAGGGGGTCAGCCCCAGCATTTT. It translates to CASSLATGGQPQHF.

V usage is TRBV19 and J usage is TRBJ1-1, with D perhaps matching TRBD1 (6 bases). The V gene lost 4 bases and the J gene lost 8 bases, with 20 bases spanning the gap. There are 15 residues in the CDR3. Per germline, CDR1 LNHDA and CDR2 SQIVND (reference sequence). DNA of the CDR3: TGTGCCAGTAGTACCCGGATACCAACAACAGGGGAAGCTTTCTTT. It yields the protein CASSTRIPTTGEAFF.

This clone was seen once. The rearrangement uses TRBV27 and TRBJ2-3; possibly TRBD2 for D (5 bases). The CDR3 runs to 13 residues. The germline gives CDR1 MNHEY, CDR2 SMNVEV (reference sequence). V was shortened by 0 bases and J by 7 bases, with 8 bases between the two germline ends. CDR3 sequence (DNA): TGTGCCAGCAGTTTATCTCCGGGAAATACGCAGTATTTT. Translation: CASSLSPGNTQYF.

The rearrangement joins TRBV18 to TRBJ1-3; 11 bases fit TRBD1. This CDR3 is built from 15 residues. Germline loops: CDR1 KGHSH, CDR2 LQKENI. With V trimmed by 3 bases and J by 2 bases, 0 bases remained unmatched. This CDR3 reads CASSPDRGPGNTIYF. DNA for the CDR3: TGTGCCAGCTCACCGGACAGGGGGCCTGGAAACACCATATATTTT.

In regard to this clone: Other DNA sequences in this sample translate to the same CDR3. The chain links TRBV11-3 to TRBJ2-3; no reliable D call. CDR3 length: 15 amino acids. CDR1 and CDR2 (germline): SGHNT, YENEEA. Between the trimmed V and J ends, which lost 1 base and 2 bases, there was a span of 10 bases. In DNA form, the CDR3 reads TGTGCCAGCAGCTTAGGAGGCGGATTCACAGATACGCAGTATTTT. Its protein is CASSLGGGFTDTQYF.

This chain joins TRBV2 and TRBJ2-3, with 10 bases that match TRBD2. The CDR3 is 19 amino acids. Germline CDR1 is SNHLY and CDR2 is FYNNEI. The V segment lost 5 bases and the J segment 1 base; nucleotides outside the gene matches: 15. Here the CDR3 reads CASSRQTSGGARGTDTQYF. The CDR3, as DNA: TGTGCCAGCAGTCGCCAGACGAGCGGGGGGGCCAGGGGCACAGATACGCAGTATTTT.

The CDR3 DNA sequence: TGCGCCAGCAGTCAATCAATCCTAGAGGTCGCCCGAAACGTCGGTACAGATACGCAGTATTTT. This codes for CASSQSILEVARNVGTDTQYF. This chain connects TRBV23-1 to TRBJ2-3; unclear D gene. TRBV23-1 falls under the ORF class, with uncertain function. V lost 0 bases to trimming and J lost 3 bases, with 28 bases between them. The CDR3 consists of 21 residues.

This clone showed up just a few times. This chain uses TRBV11-2 with TRBJ2-1, with TRBD2 matching 11 bases. V gave up 1 base and J gave up 7 bases; unmatched junction bases: 6. CDR1 is SGHAT and CDR2 is FQNNGV in the germline V gene. The CDR3 totals 16 residues. The CDR3 protein is CASSLVVLAGVNEQFF. The CDR3 DNA sequence: TGTGCCAGCAGCTTAGTGGTACTAGCGGGGGTGAATGAGCAGTTCTTC.

The chain employs TRBV5-8 and TRBJ2-5; the match to TRBD2 covers 9 bases. The germline CDR1 and CDR2 sequences are SGHTS and YDEGEE. The V segment lost 4 bases and the J segment 1 base; nucleotides outside the gene matches: 8. The CDR3 length is 16 residues. The DNA for the CDR3 is TGTGCCAGCAGCAACAAGGGCGGGGGGGCCCAAGAGACCCAGTACTTC. Protein product: CASSNKGGGAQETQYF.

V is TRBV11-3 and J is TRBJ2-2; no clear D gene. Per the germline V gene, CDR1 is SGHNT and CDR2 is YENEEA. The CDR3 has 18 amino acids. V was clipped by 4 bases and J by 1 base, with 19 bases between them. The CDR3 protein is CASSYPRLRGKNTGELFF. In DNA form, the CDR3 reads TGTGCCAGCAGCTACCCCCGCCTACGAGGCAAGAACACCGGGGAGCTGTTTTTT.

The rearrangement links TRBV1 to TRBJ1-4; the tabulated D call, TRBD1, remains unverified against the DNA. TRBV1 is a pseudogene locus. The CDR3 sequence is 14 residues long. The CDR3 loop reads CTSSSGQGNEKLFF. In nucleotides, the CDR3 is TGCACCAGCAGCTCAGGACAGGGGAATGAAAAACTGTTTTTT.

The chain joins TRBV5-4 to TRBJ2-7; weak D call: TRBD1 (7 bases). CDR3 length equals 15 residues. The germline CDR1 and CDR2 sequences are SGHNT and YYREEE (reference sequence). V was clipped by 3 bases and J by 3 bases, with 16 bases between them. The CDR3 region is CASSWGGGQVYEQYF. DNA of the CDR3: TGTGCCAGCAGCTGGGGAGGCGGACAGGTCTACGAGCAGTACTTC.

This chain connects TRBV2 to TRBJ1-6; 10 bases fit TRBD1. Unmatched junction bases numbered 8, after V lost 2 bases and J lost 10 bases. The CDR3 totals 16 residues. Germline CDR1 and CDR2: SNHLY and FYNNEI. CDR3 DNA: TGTGCCAGCAGTGAACTCGGGGGGACAGGGGCCTCACCCCTCCACTTT. Encoded protein: CASSELGGTGASPLHF.

This chain connects TRBV5-4 to TRBJ1-1; TRBD1 matches 7 bases. V was clipped by 1 base and J by 10 bases; unmatched bases: 22. The CDR3 contains 18 residues. In germline, CDR1 is SGHNT, CDR2 YYREEE (reference sequence). In nucleotides, the CDR3 is TGTGCCAGCAGCTTGTTTCTAAATCACAGGGGTCCCTCACTGACAGCTTTCTTT. It encodes CASSLFLNHRGPSLTAFF.